This record looks at one T cell receptor (beta chain) sequence and its context. All patients were untreated before thyroid surgery. This sample is part of a study of metastatic and nonmetastatic thyroid tumors. This CDR3 comprises 13 residues. Germline V CDR1 and CDR2: SGHRS, YFSETQ. V was trimmed by 3 bases and J by 3 bases, leaving 9 bases between them. TCRdb reanalyzed the PCR reads via MiXCR. The table shows about 6,400 clones, with 32% occurring only once. Sequences were obtained from tumor tissue. V usage is TRBV5-1 and J usage is TRBJ1-2, with D tentatively TRBD1 (5 bases). The sequence was collected from a female donor with papillary thyroid cancer or a benign thyroid nodule (not recorded which). Some clones in this sample may be carry-over from other donors' samples. The DNA for the CDR3 is TGCGCCAGCAGCTATCAGGGAGACTATGGCTACACCTTC. This translates into CASSYQGDYGYTF.